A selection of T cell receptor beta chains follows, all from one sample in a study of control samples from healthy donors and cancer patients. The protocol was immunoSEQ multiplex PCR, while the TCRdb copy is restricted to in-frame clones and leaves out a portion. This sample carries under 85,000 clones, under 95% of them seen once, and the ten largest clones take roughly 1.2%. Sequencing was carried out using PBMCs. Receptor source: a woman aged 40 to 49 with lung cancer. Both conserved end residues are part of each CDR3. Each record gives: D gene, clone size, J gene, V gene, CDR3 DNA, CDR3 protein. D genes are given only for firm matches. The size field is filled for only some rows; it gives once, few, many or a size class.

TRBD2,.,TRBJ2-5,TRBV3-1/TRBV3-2,TGTGCCAGCAGCCCCCAGCGGGACGGGACCCAGTACTTC,CASSPQRDGTQYF
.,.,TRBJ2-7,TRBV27,TGTGCCAGCAGTTTGGTGGAATCCTACGAGCAGTACTTC,CASSLVESYEQYF
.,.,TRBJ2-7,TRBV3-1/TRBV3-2,TGTGCCAGCAGCCAAGATCCGGGACTCTTAAGCGAGCAGTACTTC,CASSQDPGLLSEQYF
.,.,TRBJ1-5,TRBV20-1,TGCAGTGCTAGTCCAACCCCGGGTCCCTGGGGCAATCAGCCCCAGCATTTT,CSASPTPGPWGNQPQHF
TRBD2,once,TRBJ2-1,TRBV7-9,TGTGCCAGCAGCCGCGGGGGGTTCTCCTACAATGAGCAGTTCTTC,CASSRGGFSYNEQFF
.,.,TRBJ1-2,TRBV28,TGTGCCAGCAGCCCCACAGCTAACTATGGCTACACCTTC,CASSPTANYGYTF
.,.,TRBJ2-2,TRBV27,TGTGCCAGCAGTTTCGGAGGGACAGACGGGGAGCTGTTTTTT,CASSFGGTDGELFF
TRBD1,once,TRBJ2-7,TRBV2,TGTGCCATCATTCTCCGGGACAGACCCTACGAGCAGTACTTC,CAIILRDRPYEQYF
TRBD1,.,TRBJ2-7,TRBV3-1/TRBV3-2,TGTGCCAGCAGCCCCGGGACAGGGTGGTACGAGCAGTACTTC,CASSPGTGWYEQYF
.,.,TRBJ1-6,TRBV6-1,TGTGCCAGCAGTGAAGTTGAGATTTCTTTT,CASSEVEISF
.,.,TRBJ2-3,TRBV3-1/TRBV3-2,TGTGCCAGCAGCCACAACACAGATACGCAGTATTTT,CASSHNTDTQYF
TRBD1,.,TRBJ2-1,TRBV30,TGTGCCTGGACCCGGGACAGGGACATTTACAATGAGCAGTTCTTC,CAWTRDRDIYNEQFF
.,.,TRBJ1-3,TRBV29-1,TGCAGCACGCGGGGGGAAACCATAGGAAACACCATATATTTT,CSTRGETIGNTIYF
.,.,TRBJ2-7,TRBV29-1,TGCAGCGTTGAATTTGGGGACGAGCAGTACTTC,CSVEFGDEQYF
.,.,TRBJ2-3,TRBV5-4,TGTGCCAGCAGTTCCGACAGTAGCACAGATACGCAGTATTTT,CASSSDSSTDTQYF
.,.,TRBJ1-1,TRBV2,TGTGCCAGCAAGAAAGAACCCCTCACTGAAGCTTTCTTT,CASKKEPLTEAFF
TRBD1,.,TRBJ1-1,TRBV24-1,TGTGCCACCAGTCCGGGACAGGCCCTCGTAAACACTGAAGCTTTCTTT,CATSPGQALVNTEAFF
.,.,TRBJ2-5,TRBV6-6,TGTGCCAGCAGTTACCGTTCGGAGACCCAGTACTTC,CASSYRSETQYF
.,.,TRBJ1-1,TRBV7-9,TGTGCCAGCAGCTCATTTCAGGCCAACACTGAAGCTTTCTTT,CASSSFQANTEAFF
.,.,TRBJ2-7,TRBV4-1,TGCGCCAGCAGCCAAGAAAGGTTTTCCTACGAGCAGTACTTC,CASSQERFSYEQYF
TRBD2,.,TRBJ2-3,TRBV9,TGTGCCAGCAGCGACCCAAAGGAGGGACTAGCGCCCACCACAGATACGCAGTATTTT,CASSDPKEGLAPTTDTQYF
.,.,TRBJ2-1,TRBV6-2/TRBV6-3,TGTGCCAGCAGTTACGAGGGGAGCTCCTACAATGAGCAGTTCTTC,CASSYEGSSYNEQFF
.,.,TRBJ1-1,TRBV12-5,TGTGCTAGTGGCCAACCACCCGAGGTGACTGAAGCTTTCTTT,CASGQPPEVTEAFF
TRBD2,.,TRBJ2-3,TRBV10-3,TGTGCCATCAGGCGGGGGGACACAGATACGCAGTATTTT,CAIRRGDTDTQYF
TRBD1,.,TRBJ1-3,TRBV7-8,TGTGCCAGCAGCTTACTGGGGACAGGCCTCTCTGGAAACACCATATATTTT,CASSLLGTGLSGNTIYF
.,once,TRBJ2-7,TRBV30,TGTGCCTGGAGTGTATCGGAGTTCAGGGTGGGCGAGCAGTACTTC,CAWSVSEFRVGEQYF
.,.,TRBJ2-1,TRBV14,TGTGCCAGCAGCCAATATTTTAGCTCAACCTACAATGAGCAGTTCTTC,CASSQYFSSTYNEQFF
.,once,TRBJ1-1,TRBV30,TGTGCCTGGAGTGTACTCGTGAACACTGAAGCTTTCTTT,CAWSVLVNTEAFF
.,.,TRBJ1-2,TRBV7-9,TGTGCCAGCAGCTCAGCTAGAAGCGCTAGGAGGGCTCGCTATGGCTACACCTTC,CASSSARSARRARYGYTF
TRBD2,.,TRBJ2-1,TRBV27,TGTGCCAGCAGCTCCGGTGGGACTAGCTCCTACAATGAGCAGTTCTTC,CASSSGGTSSYNEQFF
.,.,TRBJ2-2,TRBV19,TGTGCCTCCCGAGGTGGGGGGTTGCGGACCGGGGAGCTGTTTTTT,CASRGGGLRTGELFF
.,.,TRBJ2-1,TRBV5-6,TGTGCCAGCAGCACAGGACACCTCTACAATGAGCAGTTCTTC,CASSTGHLYNEQFF